One T cell receptor (beta chain) is described in this entry. Its matching antigen is unknown. TCR beta libraries were prepared from cDNA with unique molecular identifiers. TCRdb independently ran MiXCR on the PCR reads; one entry per CDR3 protein. The repertoire holds hundreds of thousands of distinct CDR3 sequences, approximately 59% seen once, with about 11% in the top ten. This specimen belongs to a study of post-analysis software for immune sequencing data. Study-wide findings and caveats: Five or six TRBV segments were more frequent in patients than controls; TRBV5-6, TRBV5-1 and TRBV20-1 belonged to this group.

With 5 bases clipped from V and 2 bases from J, the junction kept 6 bases outside the gene matches. CDR1 and CDR2 from the germline V gene are SGHRS and YFSETQ. The CDR3 runs 16 residues. This chain links TRBV5-1 with TRBJ2-3; 12 bases align to TRBD2. The sample was blood. This receptor was taken from a girl aged 2 to 9 with multiple sclerosis. The CDR3: CASRTSGSYHTDTQYF. As DNA, the CDR3 is TGCGCCAGCAGGACTAGCGGGAGCTACCACACAGATACGCAGTATTTT.